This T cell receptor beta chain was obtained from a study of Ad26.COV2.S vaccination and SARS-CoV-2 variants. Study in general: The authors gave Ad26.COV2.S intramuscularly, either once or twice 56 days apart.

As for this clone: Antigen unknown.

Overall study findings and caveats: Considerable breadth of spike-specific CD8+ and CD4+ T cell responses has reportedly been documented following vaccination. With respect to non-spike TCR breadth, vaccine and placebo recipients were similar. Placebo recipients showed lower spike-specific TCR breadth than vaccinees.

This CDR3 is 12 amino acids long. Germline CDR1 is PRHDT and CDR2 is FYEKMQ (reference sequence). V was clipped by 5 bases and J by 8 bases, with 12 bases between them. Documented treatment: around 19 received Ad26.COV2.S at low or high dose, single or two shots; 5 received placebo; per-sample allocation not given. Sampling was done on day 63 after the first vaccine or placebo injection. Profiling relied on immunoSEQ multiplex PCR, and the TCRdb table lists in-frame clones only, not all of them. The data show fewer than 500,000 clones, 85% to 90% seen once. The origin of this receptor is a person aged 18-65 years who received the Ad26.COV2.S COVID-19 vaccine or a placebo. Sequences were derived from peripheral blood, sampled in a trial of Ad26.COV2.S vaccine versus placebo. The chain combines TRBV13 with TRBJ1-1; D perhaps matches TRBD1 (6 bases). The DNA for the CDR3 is TGTGCCAGCAGCCTCGTACAGGGAGAAGCTTTCTTT. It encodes CASSLVQGEAFF.